This TCR beta chain appears in the sequencing data of a study of blood T cell repertoires in COVID-19. Study-level background: Sources were T cells, B-cell-depleted T cells, or PBMCs; the material itself was cDNA or gDNA.

The assay was immunoSEQ multiplex PCR, and TCRdb's table has in-frame clones only and misses some. The top ten clones hold roughly 14% of a sample with around 300,000 clones, about 85% of them seen once. V was cut by 3 bases and J by 3 bases, with 12 bases left in between. The CDR3 is 15 amino acids. CDR1 is LNHDA and CDR2 is SQIVND in the germline V gene (reference sequence). The TCR sequence derives from a human donor in a cohort sampled during active COVID-19. This chain links TRBV19 with TRBJ1-5; D is perhaps TRBD1 (6 bases). What was sequenced was peripheral blood. The CDR3 DNA sequence: TGTGCCAGTAGTATCTACGGGACATACAATCAGCCCCAGCATTTT. Translating gives CASSIYGTYNQPQHF.